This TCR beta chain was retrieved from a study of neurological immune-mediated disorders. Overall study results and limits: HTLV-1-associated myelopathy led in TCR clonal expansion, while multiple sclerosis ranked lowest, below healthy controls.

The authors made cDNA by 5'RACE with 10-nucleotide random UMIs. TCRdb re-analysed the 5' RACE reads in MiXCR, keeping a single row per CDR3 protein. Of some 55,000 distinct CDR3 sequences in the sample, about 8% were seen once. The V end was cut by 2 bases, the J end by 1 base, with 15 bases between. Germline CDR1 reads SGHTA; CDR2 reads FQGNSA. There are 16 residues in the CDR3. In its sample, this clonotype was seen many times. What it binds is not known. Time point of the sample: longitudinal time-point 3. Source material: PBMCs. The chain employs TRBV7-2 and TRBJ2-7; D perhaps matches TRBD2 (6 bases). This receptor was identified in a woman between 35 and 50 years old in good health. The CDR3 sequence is CASSLMAGGASYEQYF. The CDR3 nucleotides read TGTGCCAGCAGCTTAATGGCCGGGGGAGCGTCCTACGAGCAGTACTTC.